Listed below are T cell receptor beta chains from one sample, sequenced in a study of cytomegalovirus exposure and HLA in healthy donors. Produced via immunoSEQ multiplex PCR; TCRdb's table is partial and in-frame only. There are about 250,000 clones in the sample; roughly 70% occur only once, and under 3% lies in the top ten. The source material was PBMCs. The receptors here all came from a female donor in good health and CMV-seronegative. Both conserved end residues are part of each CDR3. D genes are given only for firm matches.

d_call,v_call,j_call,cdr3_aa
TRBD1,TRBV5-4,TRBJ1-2,CASVDRASYGYTF
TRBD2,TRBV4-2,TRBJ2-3,CASSQHVGLAEASTDTQYF
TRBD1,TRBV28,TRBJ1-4,CASSEGGREKLFF
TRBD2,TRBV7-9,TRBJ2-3,CASSEREGGGDTQYF
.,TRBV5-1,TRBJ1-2,CASSFKSGVIYYGYTF
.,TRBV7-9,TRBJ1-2,CASSLGSLLPSF
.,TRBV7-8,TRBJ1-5,CASSSAGNSQPQHF
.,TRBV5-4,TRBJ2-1,CASSSKAASYNEQFF
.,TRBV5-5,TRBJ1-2,CASSLVQEIANYGYTF
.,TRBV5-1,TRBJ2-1,CASSLADNEQFF
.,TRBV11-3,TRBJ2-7,CASSPRADKSSYEQYF
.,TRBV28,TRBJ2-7,CASSRSSGLKKSEQYF
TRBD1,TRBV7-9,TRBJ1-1,CASRGTGDTEAFF
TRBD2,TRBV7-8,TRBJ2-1,CASSVSGSTYNEQFF
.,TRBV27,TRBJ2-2,CASSSLQGRKTGELFF
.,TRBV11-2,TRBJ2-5,CASSPSPGETQYF
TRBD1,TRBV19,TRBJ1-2,CASSGRDRVGYTF
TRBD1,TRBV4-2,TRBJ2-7,CASSQGQGQGALYEQYF
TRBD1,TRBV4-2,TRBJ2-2,CASSQGEGAPGELFF
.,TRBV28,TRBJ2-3,CASTPRGAAQGDTQYF
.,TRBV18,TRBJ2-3,CASSVALPVKTYTQYF
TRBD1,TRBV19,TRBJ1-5,CASSQGPGQAVSNQPQHF
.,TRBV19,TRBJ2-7,CASSITYSSYEQYF
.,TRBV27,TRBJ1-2,CASSFQGSDGYTF
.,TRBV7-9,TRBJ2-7,CASIGGEAPYEQYF
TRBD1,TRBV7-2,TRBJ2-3,CASSLQSGTGLATQYF
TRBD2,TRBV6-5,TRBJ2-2,CASSYSPAGGTGELFF
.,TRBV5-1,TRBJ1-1,CASSRTGSMNTEAFF
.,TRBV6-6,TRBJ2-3,CASRPLTLDRTQYF
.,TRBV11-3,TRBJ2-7,CASGLDYEQYF
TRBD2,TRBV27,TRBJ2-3,CASSLRRGLAGTDTQYF
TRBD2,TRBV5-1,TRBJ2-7,CASSPGLAGSLNHEQYF
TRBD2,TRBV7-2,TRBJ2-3,CASSLGSGRFDTQYF
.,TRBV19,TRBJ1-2,CASSAGMRGYTF
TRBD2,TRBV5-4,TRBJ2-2,CASSFQRGNTGELFF
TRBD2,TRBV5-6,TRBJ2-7,CASSSGTSLGEQYF
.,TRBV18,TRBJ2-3,CASSPPGLRGTDTQYF
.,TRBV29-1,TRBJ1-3,CSVDEGVGNTIYF
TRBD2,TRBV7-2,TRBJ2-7,CASSSQTSGTYEQYF
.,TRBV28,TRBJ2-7,CASSAGVRYEQYF
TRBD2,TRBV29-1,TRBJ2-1,CSVGGLAVTLSSYNEQFF
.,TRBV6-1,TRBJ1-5,CASSDGRVGNQPQHF